This T cell receptor (beta chain) was sequenced for a study of T cell repertoires in cytomegalovirus infection. Study-level information: As its CMV epitopes, the study selected recently identified HLA-C-restricted and well-studied HLA-B-restricted targets. General study findings and limits: Cumulative public TCR beta family frequency identified CMV carriers with the relevant HLA.

There are a few counts of this clonotype. The antigen is undetermined. This CDR3 comprises 14 residues. Trimming stripped 5 bases from V and 5 bases from J, with 15 bases between. The germline gives CDR1 MNHEY, CDR2 SVGEGT. MiXCR, run by TCRdb on the reads, gives a single entry per CDR3 protein. Among almost 90,000 distinct CDR3 sequences listed, approximately 30% were seen once. The receptor was derived from a human donor in good health (CMV status not recorded). Some clones in this sample may be carry-over from other donors' samples. The chain employs TRBV6-2 or TRBV6-3 and TRBJ1-1; D may be TRBD1 (5 bases). Sequenced here: CD8+ T cells from cultured PBMCs, sampled from culture after CMV antigen stimulation. The CDR3 nucleotides read TGTGCCAGCAGTAGGGACTGGGTATGGACTGAAGCTTTCTTT. This encodes CASSRDWVWTEAFF.